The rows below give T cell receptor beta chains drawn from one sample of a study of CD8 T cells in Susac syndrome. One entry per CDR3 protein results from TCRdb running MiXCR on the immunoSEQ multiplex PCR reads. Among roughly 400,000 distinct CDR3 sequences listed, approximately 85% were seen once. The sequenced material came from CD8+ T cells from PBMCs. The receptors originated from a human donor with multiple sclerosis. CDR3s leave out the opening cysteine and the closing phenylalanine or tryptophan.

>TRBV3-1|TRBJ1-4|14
ASSQESTDYNEKLF
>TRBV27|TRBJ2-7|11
ASSLTETHEQY
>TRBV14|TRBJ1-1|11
ASSLRGGGVAF
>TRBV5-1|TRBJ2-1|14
ASSLLAPGLYNEQF
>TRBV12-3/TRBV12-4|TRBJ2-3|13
ASSPTHPRTDTQY
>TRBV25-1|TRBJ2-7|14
ASSDADPVNRYEQY
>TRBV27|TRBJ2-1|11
ASTSGSLFEQF
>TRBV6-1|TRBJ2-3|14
ASSDTGTEATDTQY
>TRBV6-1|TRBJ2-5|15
ASSGIGDSTFQETQY
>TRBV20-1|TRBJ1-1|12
SARDPGRNTEAF
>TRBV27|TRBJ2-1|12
ASARGGPYNEQF
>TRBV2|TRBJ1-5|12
ASSGTGNNQPQH
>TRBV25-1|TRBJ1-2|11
ASSDWGDYGYT
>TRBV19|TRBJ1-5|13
ASTPGPIFNQPQH
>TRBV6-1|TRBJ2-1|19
ASSMGPFSSTYSDSYNEQF
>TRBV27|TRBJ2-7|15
ASSLSGQGASSYEQY
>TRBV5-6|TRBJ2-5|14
ASSLAYQISGETQY
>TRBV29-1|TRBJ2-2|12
SVEARGDTGELF
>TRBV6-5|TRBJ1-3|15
ASSYSPRTGAGNTIY
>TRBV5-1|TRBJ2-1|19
ASSFPTVTSGGASSYNEQF
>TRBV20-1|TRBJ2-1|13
SAPTSESSYNEQF
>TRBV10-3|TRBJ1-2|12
AISEVVSFYGYT